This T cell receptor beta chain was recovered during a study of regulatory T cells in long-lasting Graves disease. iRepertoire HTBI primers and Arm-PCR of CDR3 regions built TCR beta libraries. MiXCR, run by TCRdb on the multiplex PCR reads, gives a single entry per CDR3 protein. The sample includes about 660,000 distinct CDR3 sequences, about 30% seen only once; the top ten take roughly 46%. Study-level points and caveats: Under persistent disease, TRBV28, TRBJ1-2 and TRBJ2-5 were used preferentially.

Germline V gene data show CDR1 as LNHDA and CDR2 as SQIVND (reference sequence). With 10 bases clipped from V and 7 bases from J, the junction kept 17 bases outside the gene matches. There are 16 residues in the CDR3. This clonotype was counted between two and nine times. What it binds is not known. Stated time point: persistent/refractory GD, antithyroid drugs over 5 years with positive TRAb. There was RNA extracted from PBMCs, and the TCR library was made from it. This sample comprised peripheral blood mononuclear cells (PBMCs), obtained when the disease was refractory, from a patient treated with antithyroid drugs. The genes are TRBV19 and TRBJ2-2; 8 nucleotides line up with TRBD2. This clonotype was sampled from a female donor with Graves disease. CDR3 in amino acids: CATSWRRAGVGGELFF. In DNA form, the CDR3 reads TGTGCCACCAGTTGGAGGAGAGCGGGAGTGGGCGGGGAGCTGTTTTTT.